Given below is one TCR beta chain in context. Its antigen is as yet unknown. These data belong to a study of cytomegalovirus exposure and HLA in healthy donors. Study at large: Researchers found that under 90% of fewer than 450 genotyped donors fell within the Caucasian-associated ancestry cluster. Study-level points and caveats: Later examination showed HLA-associated TCR beta chains had greater clonal expansion than equally common others.

The PCR made use of 60 Vbeta and 13 Jbeta primers. Sequencing used immunoSEQ multiplex PCR; TCRdb keeps in-frame clones, though not all of them. This table holds 150,000 or so clones, 75% to 85% found once. From germline, CDR1 is SGHTA and CDR2 FQGNSA. The V end was cut by 4 bases, the J end by 5 bases, with 5 bases between. The CDR3 length is 11 residues. The sequenced sample was PBMCs. This clonotype was sampled from a man aged 45-65 years in good health and CMV-seronegative. The V call is TRBV7-2, the J call TRBJ2-5, with D uncertain. The CDR3 DNA follows: TGTGCCAGCAGCTATTCGGAGACCCAGTACTTC. Protein: CASSYSETQYF.